The present TCR beta chain was sequenced within a study of blood T cells in healthy people across ages. Study-level information: For every two T cells, template switching captured about one barcoded beta molecule.

Study-wide results and limits: Long-lived donors carried more naive CD4+ cells and greater diversity than aged donors. Diversity of TCR beta per million T cells declined in a roughly linear way with age.

This clonotype appeared a few times. Its antigen is still unknown. A second PCR of about 6 to 12 cycles used a sample-barcoded 5' primer and a J-beta primer mix. Sequencing recovered at least 2.5 million CDR3-containing paired-end reads from each sample. TCRdb re-analysed the 5' RACE reads in MiXCR, keeping a single row per CDR3 protein. The data show 750,000 to 1,000,000 distinct CDR3 sequences, just under 30% seen once. CDR1 and CDR2 from the germline V gene are SGHKS and YYEKEE (reference sequence). The CDR3 covers 17 residues. J was trimmed by 1 base and V by 1 base; bases with no gene match: 9. The data also belong to a second study, concerning T cells of mothers and their children.

The sequence was collected from a woman in her thirties or forties in good health. The V call is TRBV5-5, the J call TRBJ2-5, with 8 bases fitting TRBD1. Sequencing was done on a sample of blood. The CDR3 DNA follows: TGTGCCAGCAGCTTGTTCCAGGGGGCTCGTGGCCAAGAGACCCAGTACTTC. It yields the protein CASSLFQGARGQETQYF.